Below, one TCR beta chain is given with its context. Profiled with immunoSEQ multiplex PCR; TCRdb holds only in-frame clones, not every one. The table records around 100,000 clones, roughly 93% of them present only once. The entry originates in a study of T cell changes during pregnancy in multiple sclerosis. After removal of 4 bases from V and 2 bases from J, the junction contained 8 bases not matched to a gene. Germline V gene lookup returns CDR1 SGHNT and CDR2 YYREEE (reference sequence). The CDR3 extends over 15 amino acids. This clonotype originated in a female donor with multiple sclerosis, enrolled in a pregnancy study. The chain employs TRBV5-4 and TRBJ1-2, with 7 bases identical to TRBD1. This material consisted of peripheral blood, taken after pregnancy. The CDR3 DNA reads as TGTGCCAGCAGCCAGCCCTACAGGGGAAACTATGGCTACACCTTC. It encodes CASSQPYRGNYGYTF.